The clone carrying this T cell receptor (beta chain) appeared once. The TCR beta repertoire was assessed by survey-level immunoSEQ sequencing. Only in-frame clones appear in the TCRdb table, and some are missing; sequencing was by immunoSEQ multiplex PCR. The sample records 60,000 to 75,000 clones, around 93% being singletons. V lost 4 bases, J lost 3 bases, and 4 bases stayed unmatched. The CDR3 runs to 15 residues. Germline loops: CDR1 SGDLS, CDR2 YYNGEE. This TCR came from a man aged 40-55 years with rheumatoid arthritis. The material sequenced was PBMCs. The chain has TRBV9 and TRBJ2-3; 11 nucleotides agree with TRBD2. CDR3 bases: TGTGCCAGCAGCCAAACTAGCGGGGGTACAGATACGCAGTATTTT. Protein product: CASSQTSGGTDTQYF.